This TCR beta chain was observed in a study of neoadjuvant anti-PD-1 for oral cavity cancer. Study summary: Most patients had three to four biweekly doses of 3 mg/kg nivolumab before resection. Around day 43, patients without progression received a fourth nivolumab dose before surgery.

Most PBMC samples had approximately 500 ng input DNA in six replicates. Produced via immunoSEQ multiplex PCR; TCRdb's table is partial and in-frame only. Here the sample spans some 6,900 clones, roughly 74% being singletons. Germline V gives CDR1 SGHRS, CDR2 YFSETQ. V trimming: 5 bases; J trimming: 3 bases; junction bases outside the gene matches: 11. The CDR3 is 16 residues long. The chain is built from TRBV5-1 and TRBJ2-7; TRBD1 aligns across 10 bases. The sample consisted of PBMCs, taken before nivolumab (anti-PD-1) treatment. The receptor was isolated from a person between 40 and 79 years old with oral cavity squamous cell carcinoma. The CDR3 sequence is CASSQGGTGAIYEQYF. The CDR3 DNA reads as TGCGCCAGCAGTCAAGGCGGGACAGGGGCCATCTACGAGCAGTACTTC.